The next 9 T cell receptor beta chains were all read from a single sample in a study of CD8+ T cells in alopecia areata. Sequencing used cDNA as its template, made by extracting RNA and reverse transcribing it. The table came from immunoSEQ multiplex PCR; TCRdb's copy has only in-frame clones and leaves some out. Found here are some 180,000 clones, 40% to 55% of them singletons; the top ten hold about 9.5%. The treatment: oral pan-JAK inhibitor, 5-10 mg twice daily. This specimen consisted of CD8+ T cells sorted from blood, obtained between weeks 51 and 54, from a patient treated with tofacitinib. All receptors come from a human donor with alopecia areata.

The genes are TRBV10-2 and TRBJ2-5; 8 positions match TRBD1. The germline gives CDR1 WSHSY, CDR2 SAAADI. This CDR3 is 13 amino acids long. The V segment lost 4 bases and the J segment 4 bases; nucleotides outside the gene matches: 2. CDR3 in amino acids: CASSAGGPETQYF. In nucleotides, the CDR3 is TGCGCCAGCAGTGCAGGGGGCCCAGAGACCCAGTACTTC.

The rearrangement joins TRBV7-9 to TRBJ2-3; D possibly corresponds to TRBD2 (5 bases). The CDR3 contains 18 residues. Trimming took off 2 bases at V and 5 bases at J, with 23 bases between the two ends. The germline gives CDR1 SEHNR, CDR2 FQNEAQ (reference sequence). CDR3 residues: CASSLPPAGFTPRDTQYF. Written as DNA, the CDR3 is TGTGCCAGCAGCTTACCGCCGGCGGGTTTCACCCCCCGAGATACGCAGTATTTT.

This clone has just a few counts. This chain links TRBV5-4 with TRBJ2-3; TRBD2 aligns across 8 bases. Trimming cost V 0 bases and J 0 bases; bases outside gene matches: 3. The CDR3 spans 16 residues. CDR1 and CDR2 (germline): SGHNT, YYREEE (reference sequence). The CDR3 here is CASSLAGGPSTDTQYF. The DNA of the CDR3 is TGTGCCAGCAGCTTGGCGGGGGGGCCCAGCACAGATACGCAGTATTTT.

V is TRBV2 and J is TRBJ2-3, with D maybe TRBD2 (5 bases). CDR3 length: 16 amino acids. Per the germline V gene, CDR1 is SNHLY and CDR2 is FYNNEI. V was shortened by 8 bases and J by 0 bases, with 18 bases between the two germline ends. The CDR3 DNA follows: TGTGCCAGCTTCCCCGTTGAGGGAGCTAGCACAGATACGCAGTATTTT. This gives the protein CASFPVEGASTDTQYF. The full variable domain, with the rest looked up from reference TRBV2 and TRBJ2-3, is EPEVTQTPSHQVTQMGQEVILRCVPISNHLYFYWYRQILGQKVEFLVSFYNNEISEKSEIFDDQFSVERPDGSNFTLKIRSTKLEDSAMYFCASFPVEGASTDTQYFGPGTRLTVL.

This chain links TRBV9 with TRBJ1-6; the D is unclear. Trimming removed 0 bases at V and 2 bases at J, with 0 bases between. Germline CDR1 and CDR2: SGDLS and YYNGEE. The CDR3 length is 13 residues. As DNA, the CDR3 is TGTGCCAGCAGCGTAGCCTATAATTCACCCCTCCACTTT. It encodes CASSVAYNSPLHF.

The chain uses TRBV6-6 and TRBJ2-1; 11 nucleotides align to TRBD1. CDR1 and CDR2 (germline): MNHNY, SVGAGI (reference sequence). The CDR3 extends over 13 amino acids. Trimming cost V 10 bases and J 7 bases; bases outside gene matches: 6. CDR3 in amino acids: CATNWDRGNEQFF. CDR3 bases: TGTGCCACCAACTGGGACAGGGGGAATGAGCAGTTCTTC.

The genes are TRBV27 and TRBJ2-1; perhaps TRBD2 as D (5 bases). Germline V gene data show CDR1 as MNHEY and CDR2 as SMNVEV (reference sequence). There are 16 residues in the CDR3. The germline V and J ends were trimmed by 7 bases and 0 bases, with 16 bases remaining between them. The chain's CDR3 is CASKARDDFSYNEQFF. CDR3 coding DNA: TGTGCCAGCAAAGCTCGGGATGATTTCTCCTACAATGAGCAGTTCTTC.

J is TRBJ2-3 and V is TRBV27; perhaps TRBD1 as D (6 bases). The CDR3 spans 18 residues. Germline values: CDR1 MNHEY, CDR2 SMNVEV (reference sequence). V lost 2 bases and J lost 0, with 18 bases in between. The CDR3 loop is CASSLLGLGHESTDTQYF. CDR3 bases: TGTGCCAGCAGTTTACTTGGTCTGGGACACGAAAGCACAGATACGCAGTATTTT.

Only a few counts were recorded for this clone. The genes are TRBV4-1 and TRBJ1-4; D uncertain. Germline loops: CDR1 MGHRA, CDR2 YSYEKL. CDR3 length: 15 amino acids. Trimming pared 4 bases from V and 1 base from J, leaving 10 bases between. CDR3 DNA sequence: TGCGCCAGCAGCCTAAACGGAGAAACTAATGAAAAACTGTTTTTT. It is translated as CASSLNGETNEKLFF.